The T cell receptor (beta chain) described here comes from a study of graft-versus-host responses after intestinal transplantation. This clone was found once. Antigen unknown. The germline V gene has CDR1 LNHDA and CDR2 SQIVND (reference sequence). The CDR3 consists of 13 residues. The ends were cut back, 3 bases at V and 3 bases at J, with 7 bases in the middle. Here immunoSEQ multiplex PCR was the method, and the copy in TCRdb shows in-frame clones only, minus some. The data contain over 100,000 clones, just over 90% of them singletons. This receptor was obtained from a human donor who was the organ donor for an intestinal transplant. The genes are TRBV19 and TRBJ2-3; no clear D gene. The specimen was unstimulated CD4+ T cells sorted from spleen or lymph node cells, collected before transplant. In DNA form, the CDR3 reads TGTGCCAGTAGTATGTACAAGACAGATACGCAGTATTTT. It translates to CASSMYKTDTQYF.